The T cell receptor (beta chain) under discussion was sequenced for a study of blood T cell repertoires in COVID-19. About the study: From T cells, B-cell-depleted T cells, or PBMCs came the material, which was cDNA or gDNA.

The junction had 3 bases not matched to a gene; V was cut back by 0 bases and J by 7 bases. Per the germline V gene, CDR1 is SGDLS and CDR2 is YYNGEE. CDR3 length: 15 amino acids. Living in about two dozen US areas, the participants were between about 18 and 90 years of age. Participants had their cohort set by participant-reported clinical history. Source study methods: By means of reference gene primer amplification, nucleated cell counts were estimated. The protocol was immunoSEQ multiplex PCR, while the TCRdb copy is restricted to in-frame clones and leaves out a portion. The V and J calls and clone size were taken over from that table, and D and trimming were inferred from the DNA. The sample consists of some 380,000 clones, about 89% of them appearing once.

The sequence came from a man aged 25 to 40 who had recovered from COVID-19. V usage is TRBV9 and J usage is TRBJ1-4; 10 bases map to TRBD1. The material sequenced was PBMCs or T cells enriched from blood (not recorded which). The CDR3 DNA reads TGTGCCAGCAGCGTAGCTGGGACAGGGGTTGAAAAACTGTTTTTT. Encoded protein: CASSVAGTGVEKLFF.